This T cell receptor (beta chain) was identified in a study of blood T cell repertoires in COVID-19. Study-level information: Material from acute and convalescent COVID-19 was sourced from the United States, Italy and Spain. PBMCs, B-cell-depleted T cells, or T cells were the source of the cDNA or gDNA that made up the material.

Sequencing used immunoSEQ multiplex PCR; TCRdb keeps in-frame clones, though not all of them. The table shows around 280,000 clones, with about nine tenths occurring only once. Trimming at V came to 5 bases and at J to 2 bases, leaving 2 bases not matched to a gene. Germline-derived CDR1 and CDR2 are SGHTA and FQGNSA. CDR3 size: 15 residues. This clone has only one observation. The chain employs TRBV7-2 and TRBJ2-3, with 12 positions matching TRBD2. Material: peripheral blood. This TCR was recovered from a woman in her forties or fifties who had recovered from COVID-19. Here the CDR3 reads CASSRTSGITDTQYF. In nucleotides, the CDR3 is TGTGCCAGCAGCCGGACTAGCGGGATCACAGATACGCAGTATTTT.